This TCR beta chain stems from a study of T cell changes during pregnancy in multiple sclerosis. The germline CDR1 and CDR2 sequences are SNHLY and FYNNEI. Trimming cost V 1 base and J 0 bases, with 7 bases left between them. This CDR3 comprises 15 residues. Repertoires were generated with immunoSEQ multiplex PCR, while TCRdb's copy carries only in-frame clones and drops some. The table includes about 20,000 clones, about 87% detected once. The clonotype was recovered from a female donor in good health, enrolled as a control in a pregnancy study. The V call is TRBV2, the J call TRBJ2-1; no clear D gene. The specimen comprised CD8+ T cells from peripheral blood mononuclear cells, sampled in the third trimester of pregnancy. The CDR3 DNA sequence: TGTGCCAGCAGTGAAGGACTCCGCTCCTACAATGAGCAGTTCTTC. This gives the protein CASSEGLRSYNEQFF.